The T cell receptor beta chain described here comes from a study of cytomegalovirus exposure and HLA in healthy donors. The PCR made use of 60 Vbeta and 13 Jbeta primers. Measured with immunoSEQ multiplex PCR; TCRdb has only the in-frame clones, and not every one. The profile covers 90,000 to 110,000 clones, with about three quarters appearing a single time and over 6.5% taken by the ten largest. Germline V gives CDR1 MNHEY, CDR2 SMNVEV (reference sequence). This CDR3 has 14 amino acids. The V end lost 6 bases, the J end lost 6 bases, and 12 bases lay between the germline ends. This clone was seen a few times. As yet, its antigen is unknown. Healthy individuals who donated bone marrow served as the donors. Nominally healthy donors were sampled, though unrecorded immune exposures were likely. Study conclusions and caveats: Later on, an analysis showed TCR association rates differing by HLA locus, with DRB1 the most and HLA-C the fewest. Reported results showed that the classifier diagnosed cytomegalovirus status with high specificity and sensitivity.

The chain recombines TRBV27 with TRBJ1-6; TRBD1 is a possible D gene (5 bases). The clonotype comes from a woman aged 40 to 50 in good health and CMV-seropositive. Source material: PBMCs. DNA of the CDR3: TGTGCCAGCAGCCCCGACAGAGCTAATTCACCCCTCCACTTT. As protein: CASSPDRANSPLHF.